This is a list of T cell receptor beta chains from one sample in a study of shared clonotypes between healthy human individuals. Profiling relied on immunoSEQ multiplex PCR, and the TCRdb table lists in-frame clones only, not all of them. The table shows 2 million to 2.5 million clones, with approximately 95% occurring only once. The material sequenced was naive CD4+ T cells from PBMCs. Receptors originate from a man aged 18 to 30 in good health. Some clones in this sample may be carry-over from other donors' samples. Both conserved end residues are part of each CDR3. The order of the fields is clone size, V gene, D gene, J gene, CDR3 protein, CDR3 DNA. D genes are given only for firm matches. The size field is filled for only some rows; it gives once, few, many or a size class.

-	TRBV7-9	TRBD1	TRBJ1-1	CAWEDRTNTEAFF	TGTGCCTGGGAGGACAGGACGAACACTGAAGCTTTCTTT
-	TRBV29-1	-	TRBJ1-1	CSVDLQLNTEAFF	TGCAGCGTTGATTTACAGCTGAACACTGAAGCTTTCTTT
-	TRBV5-1	TRBD2	TRBJ2-3	CASRIAGLGTDTQYF	TGCGCCAGCAGGATAGCGGGATTGGGGACAGATACGCAGTATTTT
-	TRBV12-2	-	TRBJ2-7	CASRPRSGQSSYEQYF	TGTGCAAGTCGCCCCCGCAGTGGGCAGAGCTCCTACGAGCAGTACTTC
-	TRBV2	-	TRBJ1-3	CASSAKQGNTIYF	TGTGCCAGCAGTGCCAAACAGGGAAACACCATATATTTT
-	TRBV28	-	TRBJ2-5	CASSVYPLGRLNQETQYF	TGTGCCAGCAGTGTGTACCCCCTTGGCAGACTAAACCAAGAGACCCAGTACTTC
-	TRBV27	-	TRBJ2-5	CASVPRAAGWETQYF	TGTGCCAGCGTCCCCCGGGCGGCAGGGTGGGAGACCCAGTACTTC
-	TRBV5-1	-	TRBJ2-1	CASSLVASSYNEQFF	TGCGCCAGCAGCTTGGTCGCGAGCTCCTACAATGAGCAGTTCTTC
-	TRBV5-1	TRBD1	TRBJ2-2	CASSWDSPRTGELFF	TGCGCCAGCAGCTGGGACAGCCCGAGAACCGGGGAGCTGTTTTTT
once	TRBV6-6	TRBD1	TRBJ1-5	CASRDRVSNQPQHF	TGTGCCAGCAGAGACAGGGTTAGCAATCAGCCCCAGCATTTT
-	TRBV6-5	TRBD1	TRBJ2-5	CASSWTGQETQYF	TGTGCCAGCAGTTGGACAGGGCAAGAGACCCAGTACTTC
once	TRBV5-1	TRBD1	TRBJ2-7	CASSQTGAAYEQYF	TGCGCCAGCAGCCAGACAGGGGCGGCCTACGAGCAGTACTTC
-	TRBV28	-	TRBJ2-7	CASSLWSGTYEQYF	TGTGCCAGCAGTTTATGGAGCGGCACCTACGAGCAGTACTTC
-	TRBV5-1	-	TRBJ2-2	CASSLSAFRSNTGELFF	TGCGCCAGCAGCTTGAGTGCTTTTCGGTCAAACACCGGGGAGCTGTTTTTT
-	TRBV27	-	TRBJ2-7	CASSLYAPIDWISYEQYF	TGTGCCAGCAGTTTATACGCTCCAATCGACTGGATCTCCTACGAGCAGTACTTC
once	TRBV7-3	-	TRBJ2-1	CASSRGTWDEQFF	TGTGCCAGCAGCCGCGGGACATGGGATGAGCAGTTCTTC
once	TRBV7-3	-	TRBJ2-3	CASSLGLFPSTDTQYF	TGTGCCAGCAGCTTAGGACTCTTTCCTAGCACAGATACGCAGTATTTT
-	TRBV7-2	TRBD2	TRBJ2-1	CASSLGTRNEQFF	TGTGCCAGCAGCTTAGGGACTAGAAATGAGCAGTTCTTC
-	TRBV4-1	TRBD2	TRBJ2-1	CASSQDGLAGGSYNEQFF	TGCGCCAGCAGCCAAGATGGGCTAGCGGGAGGGTCCTACAATGAGCAGTTCTTC
-	TRBV7-6	-	TRBJ2-7	CASSLTGRLDEQYF	TGTGCCAGCAGCTTGACAGGGAGGCTCGACGAGCAGTACTTC
-	TRBV7-9	-	TRBJ1-2	CASSLRGENGGYTF	TGTGCCAGCAGCTTACGGGGGGAAAATGGTGGCTACACCTTC
-	TRBV6-1	TRBD1	TRBJ1-1	CASSVQGGTEAFF	TGTGCCAGCAGTGTTCAGGGGGGCACTGAAGCTTTCTTT
-	TRBV5-1	-	TRBJ2-2	CASSLAGVGTGELFF	TGCGCCAGCAGCTTGGCTGGGGTCGGGACCGGGGAGCTGTTTTTT
-	TRBV15	-	TRBJ2-5	CATSRDPSSETQYF	TGTGCCACCAGCAGAGATCCCAGTTCGGAGACCCAGTACTTC